This TCR beta chain emerged from a study of response to subunit inactivated influenza vaccine. Whole-study findings and limits: It was the authors' suggestion that each seasonal influenza vaccination recruits few new T cells.

This clonotype was detected only a few times. As yet, its antigen is unknown. Unmatched junction bases numbered 2, after V lost 2 bases and J lost 7 bases. This CDR3 comprises 12 residues. Germline values: CDR1 SNHLY, CDR2 FYNNEI. TCRdb used MiXCR to reprocess the RT-PCR reads, holding one entry per CDR3 protein. Of around 570,000 distinct CDR3 sequences detected, 7.6% appear once; the ten largest clones hold under 15%. This specimen was PBMCs from blood, taken less than 30 months after vaccination. The receptor was isolated from a man aged 45 to 70 who received an inactivated influenza vaccine. This chain links TRBV2 with TRBJ2-7; 7 bases are shared with TRBD2. The CDR3 spells CASSEWGGEQYF. CDR3 nucleotides: TGTGCCAGCAGTGAATGGGGGGGGGAGCAGTACTTC. The full variable domain, with the rest looked up from reference TRBV2 and TRBJ2-7, is EPEVTQTPSHQVTQMGQEVILRCVPISNHLYFYWYRQILGQKVEFLVSFYNNEISEKSEIFDDQFSVERPDGSNFTLKIRSTKLEDSAMYFCASSEWGGEQYFGPGTRLTVT.